What follows are 11 T cell receptor beta chains derived from one specimen sequenced in a study of OX40 agonist ivuxolimab in advanced cancers. The table came from immunoSEQ multiplex PCR; TCRdb's copy has only in-frame clones and leaves some out. The sample shows about 66,000 clones, under 95% of them seen only once. The material sequenced was CD4+ or CD8+ T cells sorted from blood, taken in a trial of the OX40 agonist ivuxolimab. The receptors were sampled from an adult with an advanced solid tumor such as melanoma, head and neck, liver or kidney cancer.

About this clone: The junction shows a germline mismatch at one end, possibly a read error. The CDR3, as DNA: TGCAGCGTGGAAGGACAGGGGGTGCGAGAGACCCAGTACTTC. It yields the protein CSVEGQGVRETQYF. This chain links TRBV29-1 with TRBJ2-5; TRBD1 matches 10 bases. The CDR3 sequence is 14 residues long. Germline assignment: CDR1 SQVTM and CDR2 ANQGSEA. Full variable domain (outside the CDR3, taken from reference TRBV29-1 and TRBJ2-5): SAVISQKPSRDICQRGTSLTIQCQVDSQVTMMFWYRQQPGQSLTLIATANQGSEATYESGFVIDKFPISRPNLTFSTLTVSNMSPEDSSIYLCSVEGQGVRETQYFGPGTRLLVL.

The rearrangement uses TRBV18 and TRBJ1-2; maybe TRBD1 (5 bases). V lost 2 bases, J lost 6 bases, and 10 bases lay in between. CDR3 length: 13 amino acids. Germline assignment: CDR1 KGHSH and CDR2 LQKENI. The CDR3 region is CASSPILGDGYTF. DNA of the CDR3: TGTGCCAGCTCACCAATCTTAGGGGATGGCTACACCTTC.

This clone has just a few counts. The chain combines TRBV5-8 with TRBJ2-7; D is undetermined. V gave up 0 bases and J gave up 7 bases, with 14 bases separating them. The germline V gene has CDR1 SGHTS and CDR2 YDEGEE. This CDR3 is 14 amino acids long. The CDR3 DNA sequence: TGTGCCAGCAGCTTGGCACGGCCAGCCTGGGAGCAGTACTTC. Its translation is CASSLARPAWEQYF. The full variable domain, with the rest looked up from reference TRBV5-8 and TRBJ2-7, is EAGVTQSPTHLIKTRGQQATLRCSPISGHTSVYWYQQALGLGLQFLLWYDEGEERNRGNFPPRFSGRQFPNYSSELNVNALELEDSALYLCASSLARPAWEQYFGPGTRLTVT.

Only a few counts were recorded for this clone. The V and J genes are TRBV19 and TRBJ2-2; D is uncertain. Germline CDR1 LNHDA, CDR2 SQIVND (reference sequence). The ends were cut back, 5 bases at V and 10 bases at J, with 14 bases in the middle. The CDR3 covers 13 residues. CDR3 region: CASSRRSWPELFF. The CDR3 nucleotides are TGTGCCAGTAGTCGAAGATCATGGCCGGAGCTGTTTTTT.

This clone has more than one count but fewer than ten. V usage is TRBV29-1 and J usage is TRBJ2-1, with 7 bases aligning to TRBD2. Trimming at V came to 7 bases and at J to 4 bases, leaving 4 bases not matched to a gene. From germline, CDR1 is SQVTM and CDR2 ANQGSEA. The CDR3 is 12 amino acids. CDR3 region: CSGSSGYNEQFF. CDR3 DNA: TGCAGCGGGAGTAGCGGGTACAATGAGCAGTTCTTC.

This clone was recorded a few times. J is TRBJ1-1 and V is TRBV28, with 7 nucleotides matching TRBD1. Germline trimming cut 6 bases from V and 9 bases from J; bases unmatched to any gene: 16. In germline, CDR1 is MDHEN, CDR2 SYDVKM. CDR3 size: 15 residues. CDR3: CASSPDPSGGTQAFF. DNA of the CDR3: TGTGCCAGCAGCCCAGATCCCTCAGGGGGGACCCAAGCTTTCTTT. The full variable domain, completed using reference TRBV28 and TRBJ1-1, is DVKVTQSSRYLVKRTGEKVFLECVQDMDHENMFWYRQDPGLGLRLIYFSYDVKMKEKGDIPEGYSVSREKKERFSLILESASTNQTSMYLCASSPDPSGGTQAFFGQGTRLTVV.

The CDR3, as DNA: TGTGCCAGTAGTAGGCTCTCCCAGGGCTACGCGCAGTATTTT. Amino acids: CASSRLSQGYAQYF. This chain connects TRBV19 to TRBJ2-3; tentatively, D is TRBD1 (5 bases). V dropped 4 bases and J dropped 10 bases, with 18 bases sitting between them. The germline V gene encodes CDR1 LNHDA and CDR2 SQIVND (reference sequence). There are 14 residues in the CDR3.

The J gene is TRBJ2-2, the V gene TRBV14; 7 bases align to TRBD2. CDR3 length: 15 amino acids. With V trimmed by 4 bases and J by 0 bases, 2 bases remained unmatched. Germline CDR1 SGHDN, CDR2 FVKESK. Written as DNA, the CDR3 is TGTGCCAGCAGCCTAGCGGGTACGAACACCGGGGAGCTGTTTTTT. Protein sequence: CASSLAGTNTGELFF.

The chain has TRBV27 and TRBJ1-1; D may be TRBD1 (6 bases). The CDR3 sequence is 13 residues long. Trimming stripped 0 bases from V and 10 bases from J, with 12 bases between. Germline CDR1 reads MNHEY; CDR2 reads SMNVEV (reference sequence). The CDR3 reads CASSLSTGILAFF. CDR3 bases: TGTGCCAGCAGTTTATCCACAGGGATTTTAGCTTTCTTT.

V is TRBV5-1 and J is TRBJ2-7; 9 positions agree with TRBD1. Germline CDR1 and CDR2: SGHRS and YFSETQ. Trimming cost V 4 bases and J 2 bases; bases outside gene matches: 10. The CDR3 is made up of 16 amino acids. CDR3 nucleotides: TGCGCCAGCAGCCTATCCCGGACAGGGGCGGCCTACGAGCAGTACTTC. Its protein is CASSLSRTGAAYEQYF.

This clone was seen a few times. The chain couples TRBV10-2 to TRBJ1-1; TRBD1 aligns across 8 bases. Germline values: CDR1 WSHSY, CDR2 SAAADI. The CDR3 is 13 amino acids. The V and J ends lost 4 bases and 10 bases, in that order; junction bases with no gene match: 8. The CDR3 spells CASSGGQGLGAFF. CDR3 bases: TGCGCCAGCAGTGGAGGACAGGGCTTAGGAGCTTTCTTT.